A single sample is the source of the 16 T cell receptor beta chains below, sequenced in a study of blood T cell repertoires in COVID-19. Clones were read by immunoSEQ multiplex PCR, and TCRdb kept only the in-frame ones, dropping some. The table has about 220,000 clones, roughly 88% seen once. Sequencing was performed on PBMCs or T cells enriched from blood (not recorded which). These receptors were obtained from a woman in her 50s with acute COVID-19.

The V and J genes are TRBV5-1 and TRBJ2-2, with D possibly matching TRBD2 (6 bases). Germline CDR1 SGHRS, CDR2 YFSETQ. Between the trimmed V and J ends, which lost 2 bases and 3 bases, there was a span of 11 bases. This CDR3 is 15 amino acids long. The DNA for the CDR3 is TGCGCCAGCAGCTTCACTAGCCTTTACACCGGGGAGCTGTTTTTT. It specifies CASSFTSLYTGELFF. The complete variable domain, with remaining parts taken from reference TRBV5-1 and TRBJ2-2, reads KAGVTQTPRYLIKTRGQQVTLSCSPISGHRSVSWYQQTPGQGLQFLFEYFSETQRNKGNFPGRFSGRQFSNSRSEMNVSTLELGDSALYLCASSFTSLYTGELFFGEGSRLTVL.

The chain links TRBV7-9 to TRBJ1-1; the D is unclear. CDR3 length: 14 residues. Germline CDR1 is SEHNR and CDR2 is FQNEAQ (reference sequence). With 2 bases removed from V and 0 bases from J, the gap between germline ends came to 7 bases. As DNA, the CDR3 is TGTGCCAGCAGCTTAATCGGGATGAACACTGAAGCTTTCTTT. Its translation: CASSLIGMNTEAFF.

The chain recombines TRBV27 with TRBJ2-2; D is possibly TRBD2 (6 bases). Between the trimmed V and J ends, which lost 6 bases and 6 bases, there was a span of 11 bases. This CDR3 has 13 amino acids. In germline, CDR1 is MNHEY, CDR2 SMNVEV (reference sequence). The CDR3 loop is CASSTASAGELFF. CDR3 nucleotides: TGTGCCAGCAGCACTGCTAGCGCCGGGGAGCTGTTTTTT.

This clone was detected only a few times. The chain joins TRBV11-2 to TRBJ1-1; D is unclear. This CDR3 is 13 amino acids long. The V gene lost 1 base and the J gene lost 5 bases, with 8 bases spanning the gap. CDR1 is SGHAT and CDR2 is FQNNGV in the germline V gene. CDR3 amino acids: CASSLGSGTEAFF. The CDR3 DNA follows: TGTGCCAGCAGCTTAGGCTCCGGGACTGAAGCTTTCTTT.

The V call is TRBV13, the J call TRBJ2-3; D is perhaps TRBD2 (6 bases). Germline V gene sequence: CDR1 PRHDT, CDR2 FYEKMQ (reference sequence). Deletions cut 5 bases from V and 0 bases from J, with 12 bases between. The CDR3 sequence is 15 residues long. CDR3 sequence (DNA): TGTGCCAGCAGCCCGGGGGATACTAGCACAGATACGCAGTATTTT. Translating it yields CASSPGDTSTDTQYF. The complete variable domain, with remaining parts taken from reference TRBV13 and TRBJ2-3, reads AAGVIQSPRHLIKEKRETATLKCYPIPRHDTVYWYQQGPGQDPQFLISFYEKMQSDKGSIPDRFSAQQFSDYHSELNMSSLELGDSALYFCASSPGDTSTDTQYFGPGTRLTVL.

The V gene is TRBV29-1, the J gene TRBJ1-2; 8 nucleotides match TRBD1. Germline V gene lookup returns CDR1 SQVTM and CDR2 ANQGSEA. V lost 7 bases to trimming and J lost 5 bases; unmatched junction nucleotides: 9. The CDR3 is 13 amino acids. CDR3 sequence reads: CSALQGDGYGYTF. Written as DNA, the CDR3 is TGCAGCGCATTACAGGGGGACGGGTATGGCTACACCTTC.

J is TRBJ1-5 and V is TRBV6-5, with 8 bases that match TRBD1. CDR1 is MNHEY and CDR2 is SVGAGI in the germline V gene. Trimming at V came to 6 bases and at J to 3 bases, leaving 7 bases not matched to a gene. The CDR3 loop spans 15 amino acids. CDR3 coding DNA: TGTGCCAGCAGAAAGACAGGGGTCCTCAATCAGCCCCAGCATTTT. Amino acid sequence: CASRKTGVLNQPQHF.

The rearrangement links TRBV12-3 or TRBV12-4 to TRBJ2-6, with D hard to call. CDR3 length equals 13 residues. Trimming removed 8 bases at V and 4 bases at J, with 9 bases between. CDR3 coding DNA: TGTGCCAGCGGCGGCTACGGGGCCAACGTCCTGACTTTC. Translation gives CASGGYGANVLTF.

This chain's CDR3 is CASSRTENYGYTF. In DNA, the CDR3 is TGTGCCAGTAGTAGGACAGAGAACTATGGCTACACCTTC. The rearrangement joins TRBV19 to TRBJ1-2; D is possibly TRBD1 (6 bases). V gave up 4 bases and J gave up 2 bases, with 8 bases separating them. The CDR3 sequence is 13 residues long. From germline, CDR1 is LNHDA and CDR2 SQIVND (reference sequence).

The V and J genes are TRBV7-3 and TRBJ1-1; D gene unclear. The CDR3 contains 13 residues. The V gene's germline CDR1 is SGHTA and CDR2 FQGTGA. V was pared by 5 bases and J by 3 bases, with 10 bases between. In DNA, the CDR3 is TGTGCCAGCAGCCCCACTGTGGACACTGAAGCTTTCTTT. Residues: CASSPTVDTEAFF.

The DNA of the CDR3 is TGTGCCAGCAGCTCCTTCAGGGGCCTTGAGCAGTTCTTC. It yields the protein CASSSFRGLEQFF. The rearrangement joins TRBV7-9 to TRBJ2-1, with D possibly TRBD1 on 6 matching bases. V lost 4 bases and J 9 bases, leaving 13 bases between the germline ends. This CDR3 contains 13 residues. Germline V gives CDR1 SEHNR, CDR2 FQNEAQ (reference sequence).

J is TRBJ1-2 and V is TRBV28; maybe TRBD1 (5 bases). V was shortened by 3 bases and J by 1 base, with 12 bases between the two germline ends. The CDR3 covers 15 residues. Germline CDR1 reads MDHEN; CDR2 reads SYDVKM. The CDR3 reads CASSFDSIDNYGYTF. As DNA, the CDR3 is TGTGCCAGCAGTTTTGACAGCATCGATAACTATGGCTACACCTTC.

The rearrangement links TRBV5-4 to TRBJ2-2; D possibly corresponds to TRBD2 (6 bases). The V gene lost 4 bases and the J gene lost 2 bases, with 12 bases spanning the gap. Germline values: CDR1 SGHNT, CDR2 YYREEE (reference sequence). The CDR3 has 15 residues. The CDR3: CASSRGLSNTGELFF. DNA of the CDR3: TGTGCCAGCAGCCGGGGACTGAGTAACACCGGGGAGCTGTTTTTT. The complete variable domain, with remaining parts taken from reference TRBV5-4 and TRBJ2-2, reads ETGVTQSPTHLIKTRGQQVTLRCSSQSGHNTVSWYQQALGQGPQFIFQYYREEENGRGNFPPRFSGLQFPNYSSELNVNALELDDSALYLCASSRGLSNTGELFFGEGSRLTVL.

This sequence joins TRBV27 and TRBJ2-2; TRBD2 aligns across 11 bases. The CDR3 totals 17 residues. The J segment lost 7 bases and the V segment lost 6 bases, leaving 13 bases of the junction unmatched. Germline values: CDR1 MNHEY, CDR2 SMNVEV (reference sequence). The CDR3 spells CASSSILLLAGVGELFF. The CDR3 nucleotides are TGTGCCAGCAGCTCCATTCTCCTACTAGCGGGAGTCGGGGAGCTGTTTTTT.

CDR3 DNA sequence: TGTGCCTGGGATGTCCGGGGAAGGAACACCATATATTTT. Translation gives CAWDVRGRNTIYF. The chain has TRBV30 and TRBJ1-3; D is ambiguous. V was pared by 5 bases and J by 7 bases, with 15 bases between. The CDR3 is 13 residues long. Germline CDR1 and CDR2: GTSNPN and SVGIG (reference sequence).

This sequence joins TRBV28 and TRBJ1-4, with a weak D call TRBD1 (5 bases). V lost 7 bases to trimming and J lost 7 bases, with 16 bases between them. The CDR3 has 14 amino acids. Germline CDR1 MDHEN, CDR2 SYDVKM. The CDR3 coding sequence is TGTGCCAGCACCCCCGGGGGGGAGGGTGAAAAACTGTTTTTT. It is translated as CASTPGGEGEKLFF.